This T cell receptor (beta chain) was captured in a study of read filtering for tumor transcriptome and immune sequencing. Turning to the study itself: IR-seq gave about 4 to 10.27 million TCR reads per sample; RNA-seq gave roughly 75 to 1,300. General study points: IR-seq and RNA-seq agreed better without single-read clonotypes. Compared with RNA-seq, IR-seq gave much higher clonotype depth and reliability. Sorted CD138-negative bone marrow cells were not purified T cells.

J lost 3 bases, V lost 6 bases, and 4 bases had no gene match. The CDR3 contains 15 residues. Germline CDR1 and CDR2: LGHDT and YNNKEL (reference sequence). This library used roughly 400 ng RNA and molecular barcoded adaptors spanning alpha/delta and beta/gamma chains. From the reads, TCRdb called clonotypes with MiXCR, one entry per CDR3 protein. Of roughly 130,000 distinct CDR3 sequences in the sample, approximately 13% were seen once. Details on this clonotype: The antigen is not known.

This clonotype was obtained from a donor over 35 with multiple myeloma. What was sequenced was a population of CD138-negative cells sorted from bone marrow. The V call is TRBV3-1, the J call TRBJ2-2, with 10 bases lining up with TRBD1. CDR3 region: CASSGDRGHTGELFF. The CDR3 DNA reads TGTGCCAGCAGTGGCGACAGGGGGCACACCGGGGAGCTGTTTTTT.